This T cell receptor (beta chain) comes out of a study of T cell responses to AZD1222 COVID-19 vaccine. The CDR3 consists of 17 residues. V lost 5 bases and J lost 5; bases outside the gene matches: 13. Germline CDR1 reads SNHLY; CDR2 reads FYNNEI. The protocol was immunoSEQ multiplex PCR, while the TCRdb copy is restricted to in-frame clones and leaves out a portion. The sample yields 150,000 or so clones, around 88% seen once. The sequencing here drew on peripheral blood, taken on day 0 of AZD1222 vaccination. V is TRBV2 and J is TRBJ1-5; 9 bases are shared with TRBD1. The TCR sequence derives from an adult in good health. CDR3 residues: CASSSSKAGQGHQPQHF. The DNA for the CDR3 is TGTGCCAGCAGTTCCTCAAAGGCGGGACAGGGACATCAGCCCCAGCATTTT.